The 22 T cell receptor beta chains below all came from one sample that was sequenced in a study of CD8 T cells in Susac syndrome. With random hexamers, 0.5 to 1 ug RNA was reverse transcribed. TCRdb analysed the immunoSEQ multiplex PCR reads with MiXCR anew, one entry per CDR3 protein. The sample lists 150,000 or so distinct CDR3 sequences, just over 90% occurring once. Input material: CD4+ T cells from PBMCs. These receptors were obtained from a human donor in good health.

This chain's CDR3 is CSVGTGRRQPQHF. CDR3 sequence (DNA): TGCAGCGTGGGGACAGGGCGACGTCAGCCCCAGCATTTT. The V call is TRBV29-1, the J call TRBJ1-5; 9 bases line up with TRBD1. This CDR3 contains 13 residues. The germline V gene encodes CDR1 SQVTM and CDR2 ANQGSEA. Trimming at V came to 6 bases and at J to 6 bases, leaving 6 bases not matched to a gene.

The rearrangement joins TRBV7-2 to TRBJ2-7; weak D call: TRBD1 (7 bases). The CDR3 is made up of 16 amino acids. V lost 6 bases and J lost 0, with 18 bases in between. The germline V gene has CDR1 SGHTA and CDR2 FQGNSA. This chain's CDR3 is CASRRRGDSLSYEQYF. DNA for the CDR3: TGTGCCAGCAGGCGGAGGGGGGACAGTCTCTCCTACGAGCAGTACTTC.

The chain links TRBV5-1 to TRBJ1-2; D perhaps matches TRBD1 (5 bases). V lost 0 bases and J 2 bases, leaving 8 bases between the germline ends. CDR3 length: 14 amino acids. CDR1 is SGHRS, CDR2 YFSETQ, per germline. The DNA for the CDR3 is TGCGCCAGCAGCTTGGGGGACGGGAACTATGGCTACACCTTC. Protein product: CASSLGDGNYGYTF.

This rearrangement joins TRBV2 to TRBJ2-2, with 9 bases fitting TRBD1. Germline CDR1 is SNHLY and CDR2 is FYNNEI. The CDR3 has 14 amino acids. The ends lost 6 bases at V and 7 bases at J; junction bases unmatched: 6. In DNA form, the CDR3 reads TGTGCCAGCAGGGGGGGACAGGGCGGCGGGGAGCTGTTTTTT. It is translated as CASRGGQGGGELFF. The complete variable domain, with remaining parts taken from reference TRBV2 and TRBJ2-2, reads EPEVTQTPSHQVTQMGQEVILRCVPISNHLYFYWYRQILGQKVEFLVSFYNNEISEKSEIFDDQFSVERPDGSNFTLKIRSTKLEDSAMYFCASRGGQGGGELFFGEGSRLTVL.

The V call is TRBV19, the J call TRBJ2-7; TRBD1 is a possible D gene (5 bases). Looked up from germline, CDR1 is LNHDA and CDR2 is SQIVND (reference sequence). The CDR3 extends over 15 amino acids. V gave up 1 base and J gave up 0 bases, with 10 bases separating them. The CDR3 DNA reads TGTGCCAGTAGTATAGTCACAGGCCCCTCCTACGAGCAGTACTTC. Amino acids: CASSIVTGPSYEQYF. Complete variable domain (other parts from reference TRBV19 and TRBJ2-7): DGGITQSPKYLFRKEGQNVTLSCEQNLNHDAMYWYRQDPGQGLRLIYYSQIVNDFQKGDIAEGYSVSREKKESFPLTVTSAQKNPTAFYLCASSIVTGPSYEQYFGPGTRLTVT.

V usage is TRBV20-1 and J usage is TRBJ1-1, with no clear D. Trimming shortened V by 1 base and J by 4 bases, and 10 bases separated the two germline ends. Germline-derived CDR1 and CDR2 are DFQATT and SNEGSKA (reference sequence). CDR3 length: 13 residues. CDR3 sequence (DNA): TGCAGTGCTAGAGTGGTGGTAACCACTGAAGCTTTCTTT. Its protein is CSARVVVTTEAFF.

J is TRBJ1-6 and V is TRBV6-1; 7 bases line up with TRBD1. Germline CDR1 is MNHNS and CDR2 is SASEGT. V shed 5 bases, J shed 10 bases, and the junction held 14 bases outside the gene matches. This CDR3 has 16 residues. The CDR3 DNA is TGTGCCAGCAGTCCCGGGACAGATCAACGGGACTCACCCCTCCACTTT. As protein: CASSPGTDQRDSPLHF.

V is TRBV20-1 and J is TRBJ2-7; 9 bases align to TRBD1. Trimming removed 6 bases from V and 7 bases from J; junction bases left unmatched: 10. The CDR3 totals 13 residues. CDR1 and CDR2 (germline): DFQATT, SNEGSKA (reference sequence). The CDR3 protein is CSAATGGAGEQYF. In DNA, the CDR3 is TGCAGTGCGGCAACAGGGGGCGCGGGGGAGCAGTACTTC.

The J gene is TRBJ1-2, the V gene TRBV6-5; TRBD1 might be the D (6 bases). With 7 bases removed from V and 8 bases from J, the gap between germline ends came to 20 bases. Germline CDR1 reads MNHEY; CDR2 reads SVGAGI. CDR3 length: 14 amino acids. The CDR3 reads CASNRDSSSWGYTF. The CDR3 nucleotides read TGTGCCAGCAACAGGGACTCCTCATCTTGGGGCTACACCTTC.

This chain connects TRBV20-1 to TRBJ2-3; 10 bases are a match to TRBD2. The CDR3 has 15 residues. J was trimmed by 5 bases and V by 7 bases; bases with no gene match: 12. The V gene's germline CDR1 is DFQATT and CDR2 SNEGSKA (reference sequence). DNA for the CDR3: TGCAGTGTTTCGTTAGCGGGGGGCTTAATAGATACGCAGTATTTT. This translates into CSVSLAGGLIDTQYF.

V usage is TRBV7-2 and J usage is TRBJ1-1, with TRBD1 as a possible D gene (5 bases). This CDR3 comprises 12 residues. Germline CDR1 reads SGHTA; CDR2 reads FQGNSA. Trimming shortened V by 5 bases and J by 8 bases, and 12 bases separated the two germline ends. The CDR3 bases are TGTGCCAGCAGCCCCAGGTGGGGGGAAGCTTTCTTT. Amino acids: CASSPRWGEAFF.

CDR3 in amino acids: CASTPGTAGLQPQHF. The CDR3 DNA is TGTGCCAGTACCCCCGGGACAGCGGGACTACAGCCCCAGCATTTT. The chain uses TRBV19 and TRBJ1-5, with TRBD1 matching 7 bases. The germline V gene has CDR1 LNHDA and CDR2 SQIVND (reference sequence). J lost 7 bases, V lost 7 bases, and 13 bases had no gene match. The CDR3 has 15 amino acids.

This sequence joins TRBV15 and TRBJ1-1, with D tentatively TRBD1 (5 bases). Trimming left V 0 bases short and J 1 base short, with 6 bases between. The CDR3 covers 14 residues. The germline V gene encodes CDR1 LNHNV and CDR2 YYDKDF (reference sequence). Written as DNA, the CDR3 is TGTGCCACCAGCAGAGAGGGGACGAACACTGAAGCTTTCTTT. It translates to CATSREGTNTEAFF.

CDR3 DNA sequence: TGCAGTGTGCGGGGACTAGCGGGCGTTGTTGAGCAGTTCTTC. Translation: CSVRGLAGVVEQFF. This chain connects TRBV20-1 to TRBJ2-1; TRBD2 aligns across 12 bases. J was trimmed by 9 bases and V by 7 bases; bases with no gene match: 10. Germline CDR1 reads DFQATT; CDR2 reads SNEGSKA (reference sequence). CDR3 length: 14 residues.

This CDR3 is CSVQLSQRSDGYTF. In nucleotides, the CDR3 is TGCAGCGTTCAACTCTCCCAGCGTTCGGATGGCTACACCTTC. The chain employs TRBV29-1 and TRBJ1-2; D not certain. Germline assignment: CDR1 SQVTM and CDR2 ANQGSEA. Trimming removed 5 bases at V and 6 bases at J, with 19 bases between. CDR3 length: 14 amino acids.

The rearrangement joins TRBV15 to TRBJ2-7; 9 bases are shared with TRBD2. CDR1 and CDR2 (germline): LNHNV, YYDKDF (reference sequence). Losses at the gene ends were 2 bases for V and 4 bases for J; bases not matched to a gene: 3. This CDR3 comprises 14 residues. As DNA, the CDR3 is TGTGCCACCAGCAGACGCGGGGGGGCTTACGAGCAGTACTTC. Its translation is CATSRRGGAYEQYF.

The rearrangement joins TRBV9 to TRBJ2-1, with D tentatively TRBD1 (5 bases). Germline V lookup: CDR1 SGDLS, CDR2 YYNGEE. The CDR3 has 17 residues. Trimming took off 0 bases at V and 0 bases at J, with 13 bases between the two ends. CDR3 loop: CASSVVLDSISYNEQFF. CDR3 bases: TGTGCCAGCAGCGTAGTCCTCGACAGCATCTCCTACAATGAGCAGTTCTTC.

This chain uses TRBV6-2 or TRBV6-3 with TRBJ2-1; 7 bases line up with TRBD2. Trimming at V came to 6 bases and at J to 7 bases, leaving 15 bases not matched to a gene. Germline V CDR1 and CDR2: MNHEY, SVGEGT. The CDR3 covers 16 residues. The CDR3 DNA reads TGTGCCAGCAGCCTCATAGGACTCCGGGGGGAGAATGAGCAGTTCTTC. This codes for CASSLIGLRGENEQFF.

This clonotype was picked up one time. The CDR3 nucleotides read TGTGCCAGCAGTTTACACGCCTTCACTGAAGCTTTCTTT. Translating it yields CASSLHAFTEAFF. The J gene is TRBJ1-1, the V gene TRBV12-3 or TRBV12-4; no firm D call. The CDR3 covers 13 residues. V lost 2 bases, J lost 4 bases, and 8 bases lay in between.

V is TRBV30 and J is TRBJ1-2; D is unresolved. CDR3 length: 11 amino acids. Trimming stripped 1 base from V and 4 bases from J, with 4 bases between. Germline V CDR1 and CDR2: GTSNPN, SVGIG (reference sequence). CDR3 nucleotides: TGTGCCTGGAGTGCCGGCTATGGCTACACCTTC. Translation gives CAWSAGYGYTF.

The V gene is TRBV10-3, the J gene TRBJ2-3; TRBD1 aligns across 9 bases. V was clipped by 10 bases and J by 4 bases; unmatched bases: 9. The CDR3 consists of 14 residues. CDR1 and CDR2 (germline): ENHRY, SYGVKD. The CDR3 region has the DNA TGTGCCACCAAAGGGGACAGGGCCCCAGATACGCAGTATTTT. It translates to CATKGDRAPDTQYF.

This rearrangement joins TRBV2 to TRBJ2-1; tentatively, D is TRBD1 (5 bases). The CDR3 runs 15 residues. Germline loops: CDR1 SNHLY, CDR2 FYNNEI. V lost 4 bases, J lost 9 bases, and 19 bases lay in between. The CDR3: CASSATSTGQGEQFF. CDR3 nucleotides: TGTGCCAGCAGTGCCACCTCCACCGGACAAGGTGAGCAGTTCTTC.